This T cell receptor beta chain was sequenced for a study of cytomegalovirus exposure and HLA in healthy donors. Findings of the study overall: The authors confirmed in vitro that a few CMV-associated chains were specific for CMV antigens.

The PCR was carried out with 60 Vbeta primers and 13 Jbeta primers. The table came from immunoSEQ multiplex PCR; TCRdb's copy has only in-frame clones and leaves some out. The table records about 93,000 clones, roughly four fifths of them present only once. Germline CDR1 SGHRS, CDR2 YFSETQ. V gave up 0 bases and J gave up 0 bases, with 8 bases separating them. The CDR3 loop spans 15 amino acids. This clone was seen only once. The target antigen is unknown. This receptor was identified in a man aged 25 to 45 in good health and CMV-seronegative. The sample taken for sequencing was PBMCs. This rearrangement joins TRBV5-1 to TRBJ2-3; weak D call: TRBD2 (5 bases). The CDR3 here is CASSLVRGSTDTQYF. Here the CDR3 DNA reads TGCGCCAGCAGCTTGGTTCGCGGGAGCACAGATACGCAGTATTTT.